Each of the 25 T cell receptor beta chains below was sequenced from the same sample in a study of cytomegalovirus exposure and HLA in healthy donors. The PCR was carried out with 60 Vbeta primers and 13 Jbeta primers. The data were produced by immunoSEQ multiplex PCR, yet TCRdb's version contains in-frame clones alone and is incomplete. The table includes about 160,000 clones, 80% detected once. The material sequenced was PBMCs. The receptors originated from a woman aged 45-65 years in good health and CMV-seronegative.

The chain joins TRBV6-5 to TRBJ2-7, with 9 bases aligning to TRBD2. This CDR3 region has 15 residues. CDR1 and CDR2 (germline): MNHEY, SVGAGI. J was trimmed by 3 bases and V by 4 bases; bases with no gene match: 7. CDR3 DNA sequence: TGTGCCAGCAGTTTCGGAGGTAGCGGGAGCTACGAGCAGTACTTC. Protein product: CASSFGGSGSYEQYF.

In regard to this clone: One junction end disagrees with the germline gene, perhaps due to a read error. The gene calls are TRBV6-5 and TRBJ2-3; 10 nucleotides align to TRBD2. The germline CDR1 and CDR2 sequences are MNHEY and SVGAGI. The CDR3 runs 15 residues. The CDR3 protein is CASRYSSGRTDTQYF. The CDR3 nucleotides read TGTGCCAGCAGGTACTCTAGCGGGAGAACAGATACGCAGTATTTT.

This clone was detected only a few times. The rearrangement uses TRBV5-4 and TRBJ1-4; D possibly corresponds to TRBD1 (6 bases). Germline CDR1 is SGHNT and CDR2 is YYREEE (reference sequence). V lost 0 bases and J lost 7, with 13 bases in between. The CDR3 sequence is 15 residues long. Written as DNA, the CDR3 is TGTGCCAGCAGCTTGGCGCCAGGGGTAGGTGAAAAACTGTTTTTT. Translating it yields CASSLAPGVGEKLFF.

The gene calls are TRBV7-9 and TRBJ1-1; the D is unclear. Trimming took 1 base from V and 1 from J, leaving 10 bases between them. The V gene's germline CDR1 is SEHNR and CDR2 FQNEAQ (reference sequence). The CDR3 is 15 residues long. The CDR3 DNA reads TGTGCCAGCAGCTTAGGAGGGCATTGGAACACTGAAGCTTTCTTT. Residues: CASSLGGHWNTEAFF.

V and J are TRBV7-8 and TRBJ2-2; no definite D call. The germline V and J ends were trimmed by 0 bases and 5 bases, with 10 bases remaining between them. CDR1 is SGHVS, CDR2 FQNEAQ, per germline. The CDR3 contains 15 residues. CDR3 in amino acids: CASSLASSRTGELFF. CDR3 nucleotides: TGTGCCAGCAGCTTAGCCAGTTCGAGGACCGGGGAGCTGTTTTTT.

The V and J genes are TRBV5-1 and TRBJ2-7, with D perhaps matching TRBD2 (6 bases). The CDR3 has 16 amino acids. The germline V gene encodes CDR1 SGHRS and CDR2 YFSETQ. V gave up 4 bases and J gave up 4 bases, with 21 bases separating them. Here the CDR3 DNA reads TGCGCCAGCAGCCCTTCCGGGGGAGGTGTGGTATACGAGCAGTACTTC. Translated, it gives CASSPSGGGVVYEQYF.

This clone was seen just once. V gene TRBV11-2 combines with J gene TRBJ1-2; D is possibly TRBD1 (6 bases). The V and J ends lost 3 bases and 8 bases respectively, with 13 bases between them. This CDR3 is built from 13 residues. Germline V lookup: CDR1 SGHAT, CDR2 FQNNGV. In DNA, the CDR3 is TGTGCCAGCAGCTTCCTGCTACAGGGCGGCTACACCTTC. Residues: CASSFLLQGGYTF.

This chain uses TRBV4-3 with TRBJ2-3, with 9 bases lining up with TRBD2. J was trimmed by 4 bases and V by 1 base; bases with no gene match: 3. The CDR3 is 15 residues long. Germline CDR1 and CDR2: LGHNA and YSLEER. CDR3 coding DNA: TGCGCCAGCAGCCAAGTCGGCGGGGGGGCAGATACGCAGTATTTT. Translating gives CASSQVGGGADTQYF.

This chain connects TRBV14 to TRBJ2-7; D possibly corresponds to TRBD1 (5 bases). This CDR3 is 11 amino acids long. Germline CDR1 reads SGHDN; CDR2 reads FVKESK. V shed 2 bases and J shed 10 bases, with 9 bases lying between them. CDR3 bases: TGTGCCAGCAGCCAAACAGGAACCCAGTACTTC. Its translation is CASSQTGTQYF.

The V call is TRBV28, the J call TRBJ1-4; D not certain. Germline CDR1 MDHEN, CDR2 SYDVKM. This CDR3 has 15 amino acids. V lost 0 bases and J lost 0, with 5 bases in between. CDR3 sequence reads: CASSLWRTTNEKLFF. As DNA, the CDR3 is TGTGCCAGCAGTTTATGGAGGACAACTAATGAAAAACTGTTTTTT.

This clone was picked up one time. The chain recombines TRBV29-1 with TRBJ2-3; D remains unclear. Germline V gene sequence: CDR1 SQVTM, CDR2 ANQGSEA. This CDR3 has 12 amino acids. Here the CDR3 DNA reads TGCAGTGACCGACAATCCACAGATACGCAGTATTTT. Its translation is CSDRQSTDTQYF.

This chain links TRBV28 with TRBJ1-5; maybe TRBD1 (5 bases). V was cut by 5 bases and J by 0 bases, with 11 bases left in between. The CDR3 is 15 amino acids. The germline V gene encodes CDR1 MDHEN and CDR2 SYDVKM. CDR3 DNA sequence: TGTGCCAGCAGTCCCCACAGGAATAGCAATCAGCCCCAGCATTTT. The encoded protein is CASSPHRNSNQPQHF.

The chain carries TRBV9 and TRBJ2-3; 8 nucleotides agree with TRBD1. This CDR3 has 16 residues. V was clipped by 4 bases and J by 2 bases; unmatched bases: 9. Germline values: CDR1 SGDLS, CDR2 YYNGEE. CDR3 sequence: CASSRRSGQDTDTQYF. As DNA, the CDR3 is TGTGCCAGCAGCCGTAGATCGGGACAGGACACAGATACGCAGTATTTT.

The table lists this clone with a count of one. The V and J genes are TRBV5-1 and TRBJ1-4; 7 bases match TRBD1. The CDR3 runs to 14 residues. The V and J ends lost 3 bases and 8 bases, in that order; junction bases with no gene match: 7. Looked up from germline, CDR1 is SGHRS and CDR2 is YFSETQ. The CDR3 here is CASSSRQGGEKLFF. The CDR3 region has the DNA TGCGCCAGCAGCTCTCGACAGGGCGGCGAAAAACTGTTTTTT.

The chain employs TRBV27 and TRBJ2-1; the match to TRBD2 covers 8 bases. The CDR3 covers 15 residues. CDR1 MNHEY and CDR2 SMNVEV come from the germline V gene (reference sequence). V shed 1 base, J shed 5 bases, and the junction held 4 bases outside the gene matches. The CDR3 is CASSLYSGAHNEQFF. In DNA form, the CDR3 reads TGTGCCAGCAGTTTATATAGCGGGGCGCACAATGAGCAGTTCTTC.

The rearrangement links TRBV15 to TRBJ2-7; TRBD2 matches 10 bases. The CDR3 is 15 residues long. The germline V gene encodes CDR1 LNHNV and CDR2 YYDKDF (reference sequence). J lost 3 bases, V lost 6 bases, and 8 bases had no gene match. CDR3: CATRPTSGDFYEQYF. CDR3 sequence (DNA): TGTGCCACCAGGCCTACTAGCGGGGATTTCTACGAGCAGTACTTC.

The chain employs TRBV7-8 and TRBJ2-7; D is undetermined. The CDR3 runs 16 residues. Per the germline V gene, CDR1 is SGHVS and CDR2 is FQNEAQ. The germline V and J ends were trimmed by 2 bases and 2 bases, with 16 bases remaining between them. The CDR3 is CASSLSTTPWPYEQYF. In DNA, the CDR3 is TGTGCCAGCAGCTTATCAACTACTCCTTGGCCCTACGAGCAGTACTTC.

The genes are TRBV5-1 and TRBJ1-2; possibly TRBD1 for D (6 bases). The CDR3 is 14 amino acids. The V end was cut by 4 bases, the J end by 2 bases, with 12 bases between. The germline V gene has CDR1 SGHRS and CDR2 YFSETQ. Written as DNA, the CDR3 is TGCGCCAGCAGCGGAAGACAGGCGAACTATGGCTACACCTTC. It codes for CASSGRQANYGYTF.

Written as DNA, the CDR3 is TGTGCCAGCAGCCCCGGGGGGGCGCCAATGGGCACCATATATTTT. Protein product: CASSPGGAPMGTIYF. The rearrangement links TRBV28 to TRBJ1-3, with D possibly matching TRBD1 (6 bases). Deletions cut 6 bases from V and 9 bases from J, with 21 bases between. From germline, CDR1 is MDHEN and CDR2 SYDVKM. The CDR3 covers 15 residues.

This clone was seen a handful of times. The chain couples TRBV4-1 to TRBJ2-6; D is perhaps TRBD1 (5 bases). The CDR3 length is 17 residues. Germline CDR1 and CDR2: MGHRA and YSYEKL. Trimming shortened V by 1 base and J by 3 bases, and 13 bases separated the two germline ends. CDR3 protein: CASSQGGRANGANVLTF. In DNA, the CDR3 is TGCGCCAGCAGCCAAGGGGGCAGGGCTAATGGGGCCAACGTCCTGACTTTC.

This clone was observed once. Here the CDR3 reads CASSFRGALRNEQYF. As DNA, the CDR3 is TGTGCCAGCAGCTTCCGGGGGGCCCTTCGGAACGAGCAGTACTTC. The chain couples TRBV11-2 to TRBJ2-7; the D gene is possibly TRBD2 (7 bases). The CDR3 spans 15 residues. Germline CDR1 is SGHAT and CDR2 is FQNNGV. The V and J ends lost 3 bases and 5 bases respectively, with 17 bases between them.

The J gene is TRBJ1-4, the V gene TRBV10-3; D gene uncertain. Germline lookup yields CDR1 ENHRY and CDR2 SYGVKD. The V end was cut by 0 bases, the J end by 3 bases, with 11 bases between. The CDR3 consists of 16 residues. CDR3 nucleotides: TGTGCCATCAGTGAGTCGTCCGGGTATTCTAATGAAAAACTGTTTTTT. Translating it yields CAISESSGYSNEKLFF.

The J gene is TRBJ2-2, the V gene TRBV12-5; possibly TRBD2 for D (6 bases). The V end lost 1 base, the J end lost 5 bases, and 8 bases lay between the germline ends. The CDR3 covers 14 residues. Germline CDR1 and CDR2: LGHNT and FRNRAP. The CDR3 nucleotides are TGTGCTAGTGGTTTGGCCGGGAGTACCGGGGAGCTGTTTTTT. This encodes CASGLAGSTGELFF. Based on the CDR3 plus reference TRBV12-5 and TRBJ2-2, the full variable domain is DARVTQTPRHKVTEMGQEVTMRCQPILGHNTVFWYRQTMMQGLELLAYFRNRAPLDDSGMPKDRFSAEMPDATLATLKIQPSEPRDSAVYFCASGLAGSTGELFFGEGSRLTVL.

On this clone: Other nucleotide sequences from this sample produce the same CDR3. The chain joins TRBV7-9 to TRBJ2-3; D gene uncertain. This CDR3 spans 12 amino acids. Deletions cut 1 base from V and 4 bases from J, with 3 bases between. Germline CDR1 reads SEHNR; CDR2 reads FQNEAQ (reference sequence). This chain's CDR3 is CASSLVADTQYF. CDR3 in DNA: TGTGCCAGCAGCTTAGTCGCAGATACGCAGTATTTT. Full variable domain (missing parts from reference TRBV7-9 and TRBJ2-3): DTGVSQNPRHKITKRGQNVTFRCDPISEHNRLYWYRQTLGQGPEFLTYFQNEAQLEKSRLLSDRFSAERPKGSFSTLEIQRTEQGDSAMYLCASSLVADTQYFGPGTRLTVL.

This clone has more than one count but fewer than ten. The J gene is TRBJ1-1, the V gene TRBV10-3; 7 bases map to TRBD1. Germline V gene data show CDR1 as ENHRY and CDR2 as SYGVKD. The CDR3 covers 14 residues. The trim removed 6 bases at V and 6 bases at J, leaving 10 bases unmatched. The CDR3 reads CAISPSTGIAEAFF. CDR3 nucleotide sequence: TGTGCCATCAGCCCCTCGACAGGGATCGCTGAAGCTTTCTTT.